The TCR beta chain described here comes from a study of blood T cell repertoires in COVID-19. Study details: Both acute and convalescent COVID-19 samples were obtained from the United States, Italy and Spain. From T cells, B-cell-depleted T cells, or PBMCs came the material, which was cDNA or gDNA.

As handled by the study authors: Cell counts per sample came from amplifying reference gene primers. Libraries were prepared by immunoSEQ multiplex PCR; TCRdb keeps only in-frame clonotypes and omits some of them. The D gene and trimming were derived from the DNA, and the V and J assignments and clone size from that table. The sample shows 130,000 or so clones, roughly 69% of them seen only once. This clone appeared once. V was clipped by 2 bases and J by 2 bases, with 7 bases between them. Germline V gene sequence: CDR1 WNHNN, CDR2 SYGVQD (reference sequence). CDR3 size: 13 residues. This clonotype originated in a woman aged 70-85 years with acute or convalescent COVID-19. The chain links TRBV10-1 to TRBJ2-7; D is uncertain. What was sequenced was peripheral blood. The chain's CDR3 is CASSEGQTYEQYF. The CDR3 DNA is TGCGCCAGCAGTGAGGGCCAAACCTACGAGCAGTACTTC.